These 29 T cell receptor beta chains were all obtained from the same sample, sequenced in a study of T cell responses to AZD1222 COVID-19 vaccine. Profiling relied on immunoSEQ multiplex PCR, and the TCRdb table lists in-frame clones only, not all of them. The table records tens of thousands of clones, over 60% of them present only once. The sequences come from peripheral blood, collected 28 days after the second AZD1222 dose. These receptors were taken from an adult who received the AZD1222 COVID-19 vaccine.

The V gene is TRBV2, the J gene TRBJ1-4; a possible D gene is TRBD1 (6 bases). This CDR3 comprises 14 residues. Germline CDR1 is SNHLY and CDR2 is FYNNEI. V lost 8 bases to trimming and J lost 8 bases, with 18 bases between them. Written as DNA, the CDR3 is TGTGCCAGCGAACGAACACAGGGAGTCGAAAAACTGTTTTTT. It is translated as CASERTQGVEKLFF. Full variable domain (outside the CDR3, taken from reference TRBV2 and TRBJ1-4): EPEVTQTPSHQVTQMGQEVILRCVPISNHLYFYWYRQILGQKVEFLVSFYNNEISEKSEIFDDQFSVERPDGSNFTLKIRSTKLEDSAMYFCASERTQGVEKLFFGSGTQLSVL.

This clone was seen only once. The chain couples TRBV11-2 to TRBJ2-1; a possible D gene is TRBD2 (6 bases). The V end lost 0 bases, the J end lost 3 bases, and 9 bases lay between the germline ends. This CDR3 is 15 amino acids long. CDR1 and CDR2 (germline): SGHAT, FQNNGV. The CDR3 DNA follows: TGTGCCAGCAGCTTAGAGCGGGATTTCTACAATGAGCAGTTCTTC. Amino acids: CASSLERDFYNEQFF.

The chain has TRBV30 and TRBJ2-7; tentatively, D is TRBD2 (5 bases). The CDR3 has 14 residues. CDR1 GTSNPN and CDR2 SVGIG come from the germline V gene (reference sequence). V lost 2 bases to trimming and J lost 2 bases, with 13 bases between them. Here the CDR3 DNA reads TGTGCCTGGAGTTTTTTCTCCGGGACCTACGAGCAGTACTTC. Its protein is CAWSFFSGTYEQYF. Combining the CDR3 with reference TRBV30 and TRBJ2-7 gives the whole variable domain SQTIHQWPATLVQPVGSPLSLECTVEGTSNPNLYWYRQAAGRGLQLLFYSVGIGQISSEVPQNLSASRPQDRQFILSSKKLLLSDSGFYLCAWSFFSGTYEQYFGPGTRLTVT.

The chain recombines TRBV19 with TRBJ1-5; perhaps TRBD1 as D (6 bases). The germline V gene has CDR1 LNHDA and CDR2 SQIVND (reference sequence). The V end lost 3 bases, the J end lost 7 bases, and 13 bases lay between the germline ends. The CDR3 covers 14 residues. This CDR3 is CASSIGGGGQPQHF. The CDR3 DNA reads as TGTGCCAGTAGTATTGGAGGGGGGGGACAGCCCCAGCATTTT.

This clone was counted once. The chain links TRBV6-5 to TRBJ1-5; unclear D gene. CDR1 is MNHEY, CDR2 SVGAGI, per germline. The CDR3 has 15 residues. With 0 bases removed from V and 3 bases from J, the gap between germline ends came to 9 bases. CDR3 nucleotides: TGTGCCAGCAGTTACTCTTACTCAAACAATCAGCCCCAGCATTTT. This gives the protein CASSYSYSNNQPQHF.

The V call is TRBV19, the J call TRBJ2-3; D not resolved. The CDR3 consists of 13 residues. V lost 5 bases and J 4 bases, leaving 10 bases between the germline ends. Per the germline V gene, CDR1 is LNHDA and CDR2 is SQIVND (reference sequence). Written as DNA, the CDR3 is TGTGCCAGTAGTGGCGCGGAAGCAGATACGCAGTATTTT. It specifies CASSGAEADTQYF. Variable domain in full (rest from reference TRBV19 and TRBJ2-3): DGGITQSPKYLFRKEGQNVTLSCEQNLNHDAMYWYRQDPGQGLRLIYYSQIVNDFQKGDIAEGYSVSREKKESFPLTVTSAQKNPTAFYLCASSGAEADTQYFGPGTRLTVL.

The chain joins TRBV6-6 to TRBJ2-7; D not certain. With 2 bases removed from V and 0 bases from J, the gap between germline ends came to 5 bases. The CDR3 consists of 13 residues. Germline CDR1 and CDR2: MNHNY and SVGAGI (reference sequence). The CDR3 DNA follows: TGTGCCAGCAGTTACCTAGGCTCCTACGAGCAGTACTTC. Protein sequence: CASSYLGSYEQYF.

V usage is TRBV7-8 and J usage is TRBJ2-7; no clear D. The ends were cut back, 0 bases at V and 7 bases at J, with 13 bases in the middle. The CDR3 is 14 residues long. Germline V gene sequence: CDR1 SGHVS, CDR2 FQNEAQ. The CDR3 sequence is CASSLAETVSEQYF. The DNA for the CDR3 is TGTGCCAGCAGCTTAGCCGAAACCGTGAGTGAGCAGTACTTC. The full variable domain, rest sourced from reference TRBV7-8 and TRBJ2-7, is GAGVSQSPRYKVAKRGQDVALRCDPISGHVSLFWYQQALGQGPEFLTYFQNEAQLDKSGLPSDRFFAERPEGSVSTLKIQRTQQEDSAVYLCASSLAETVSEQYFGPGTRLTVT.

The chain uses TRBV6-2 or TRBV6-3 and TRBJ2-7, with D possibly being TRBD2 (6 bases). The length of the CDR3 is 17 residues. Looked up from germline, CDR1 is MNHEY and CDR2 is SVGEGT. V was shortened by 6 bases and J by 4 bases, with 25 bases between the two germline ends. CDR3 amino acids: CASSRPSLALNQYEQYF. In DNA form, the CDR3 reads TGTGCCAGCAGCCGCCCGTCACTAGCCCTCAACCAGTACGAGCAGTACTTC.

This rearrangement joins TRBV19 to TRBJ1-1, with D maybe TRBD1 (5 bases). This CDR3 comprises 14 residues. Deletions cut 3 bases from V and 1 base from J, with 9 bases between. Germline CDR1 is LNHDA and CDR2 is SQIVND (reference sequence). For the CDR3, the DNA is TGTGCCAGTAGTATCGGGGGACCGAACACTGAAGCTTTCTTT. This codes for CASSIGGPNTEAFF.

CDR3 loop: CASTSSGRGYEQYF. In nucleotides, the CDR3 is TGTGCCAGCACCTCTAGCGGGAGGGGCTACGAGCAGTACTTC. The rearrangement uses TRBV7-9 and TRBJ2-7; TRBD2 agrees at 12 bases. Germline-derived CDR1 and CDR2 are SEHNR and FQNEAQ (reference sequence). J gave up 3 bases and V 7 bases, and 4 bases lay outside the gene matches. The CDR3 totals 14 residues.

The gene calls are TRBV6-5 and TRBJ2-7, with D possibly TRBD1 on 5 matching bases. V was shortened by 8 bases and J by 2 bases, with 19 bases between the two germline ends. This CDR3 contains 15 residues. Germline values: CDR1 MNHEY, CDR2 SVGAGI. The CDR3 nucleotides read TGTGCCAGCTCATGGGGCGGAGCTCAAGCCTACGAGCAGTACTTC. Translated: CASSWGGAQAYEQYF.

The chain is built from TRBV21-1 and TRBJ2-7. TRBV21-1 is marked as a pseudogene. The CDR3 extends over 18 amino acids. The CDR3 protein is CASSMPRGHSSGVYEQYF. DNA of the CDR3: TGTGCCAGCAGCATGCCCCGAGGACACTCCTCCGGGGTTTACGAGCAGTACTTC.

V usage is TRBV19 and J usage is TRBJ1-5; no clear D. The CDR3 runs 15 residues. Per the germline V gene, CDR1 is LNHDA and CDR2 is SQIVND (reference sequence). Trimming stripped 3 bases from V and 2 bases from J, with 11 bases between. The CDR3 loop reads CASSMVGVGNQPQHF. In DNA form, the CDR3 reads TGTGCCAGTAGTATGGTCGGGGTAGGCAATCAGCCCCAGCATTTT. The full variable domain, rest sourced from reference TRBV19 and TRBJ1-5, is DGGITQSPKYLFRKEGQNVTLSCEQNLNHDAMYWYRQDPGQGLRLIYYSQIVNDFQKGDIAEGYSVSREKKESFPLTVTSAQKNPTAFYLCASSMVGVGNQPQHFGDGTRLSIL.

The chain couples TRBV19 to TRBJ2-1; 9 nucleotides agree with TRBD2. The J segment lost 6 bases and the V segment lost 4 bases, leaving 7 bases of the junction unmatched. Germline values: CDR1 LNHDA, CDR2 SQIVND (reference sequence). CDR3 length equals 15 residues. CDR3 nucleotides: TGTGCCAGTAGTACCCAGACTAGCGGACCCAATGAGCAGTTCTTC. Translation: CASSTQTSGPNEQFF.

This clone was seen once. CDR3 coding DNA: TGTGCCAGCAGCTATGGTAGGGGAACGCTAGCCAAAAACATTCAGTACTTC. Translating it yields CASSYGRGTLAKNIQYF. The chain couples TRBV7-9 to TRBJ2-4; D might be TRBD1 (5 bases). CDR1 and CDR2 from the germline V gene are SEHNR and FQNEAQ (reference sequence). V lost 4 bases and J 0 bases, leaving 16 bases between the germline ends. CDR3 length equals 17 residues.

This rearrangement joins TRBV7-8 to TRBJ1-3; D is unclear. The CDR3 extends over 14 amino acids. Germline V gene data show CDR1 as SGHVS and CDR2 as FQNEAQ. The germline V and J ends were trimmed by 5 bases and 0 bases, with 8 bases remaining between them. The CDR3: CASSLGTSGNTIYF. CDR3 DNA sequence: TGTGCCAGCAGCCTCGGAACCTCTGGAAACACCATATATTTT.

This clone was observed a single time. The chain employs TRBV5-6 and TRBJ2-3; 10 bases line up with TRBD2. This CDR3 contains 18 residues. After removal of 4 bases from V and 2 bases from J, the junction contained 13 bases not matched to a gene. CDR1 is SGHDT, CDR2 YYEEEE, per germline. The CDR3 DNA sequence: TGTGCCAGCAGCAACCTAGCGGGAGAAGGGGAGGTCACAGATACGCAGTATTTT. It is translated as CASSNLAGEGEVTDTQYF.

The chain is built from TRBV27 and TRBJ2-7; a weak D match, TRBD1 (6 bases). The CDR3 is 15 residues long. The V end was cut by 2 bases, the J end by 3 bases, with 14 bases between. The germline V gene has CDR1 MNHEY and CDR2 SMNVEV (reference sequence). CDR3 nucleotide sequence: TGTGCCAGCAGTTTAAAAGGGAGAGGGGGCTACGAGCAGTACTTC. Protein sequence: CASSLKGRGGYEQYF.

The V call is TRBV19, the J call TRBJ2-2; 11 bases map to TRBD2. Trimming removed 5 bases from V and 4 bases from J; junction bases left unmatched: 9. The CDR3 covers 17 residues. Looked up from germline, CDR1 is LNHDA and CDR2 is SQIVND (reference sequence). CDR3 region: CASSLGLAVTFTGELFF. CDR3 nucleotide sequence: TGTGCCAGTAGTCTGGGACTAGCGGTTACCTTCACCGGGGAGCTGTTTTTT.

The rearrangement joins TRBV5-1 to TRBJ2-7; the D gene is possibly TRBD1 (6 bases). The CDR3 is 16 amino acids. Trimming took 0 bases from V and 4 from J, leaving 17 bases between them. CDR1 and CDR2 from the germline V gene are SGHRS and YFSETQ. CDR3 nucleotides: TGCGCCAGCAGCTTGGAAGAGGTCTCAGGGGTGTACGAGCAGTACTTC. Amino acid sequence: CASSLEEVSGVYEQYF.

This chain links TRBV5-1 with TRBJ2-7, with TRBD1 matching over 9 bases. CDR1 and CDR2 from the germline V gene are SGHRS and YFSETQ. Losses at the gene ends were 2 bases for V and 5 bases for J; bases not matched to a gene: 5. The CDR3 loop spans 14 amino acids. The CDR3 bases are TGCGCCAGCAGCTTAGGACAGGGGTTCCACGAGCAGTACTTC. As protein: CASSLGQGFHEQYF. Combining the CDR3 with reference TRBV5-1 and TRBJ2-7 gives the whole variable domain KAGVTQTPRYLIKTRGQQVTLSCSPISGHRSVSWYQQTPGQGLQFLFEYFSETQRNKGNFPGRFSGRQFSNSRSEMNVSTLELGDSALYLCASSLGQGFHEQYFGPGTRLTVT.

This clone appeared a few times. The rearrangement links TRBV15 to TRBJ1-1, with unresolved D. CDR1 is LNHNV and CDR2 is YYDKDF in the germline V gene (reference sequence). The CDR3 consists of 14 residues. Trimming pared 1 base from V and 4 bases from J, leaving 10 bases between. In DNA, the CDR3 is TGTGCCACCAGCAGAGTAAGTTCGGGCACTGAAGCTTTCTTT. Translating it yields CATSRVSSGTEAFF.

J is TRBJ2-7 and V is TRBV6-1; either TRBD1 or TRBD2 may fit D (5 bases each). Trimming removed 2 bases at V and 2 bases at J, with 10 bases between. The V gene's germline CDR1 is MNHNS and CDR2 SASEGT. This CDR3 contains 14 residues. Here the CDR3 DNA reads TGTGCCAGCAGTGAAACGGGGCGTCCCTACGAGCAGTACTTC. Encoded protein: CASSETGRPYEQYF.

This sequence joins TRBV19 and TRBJ2-4; TRBD1 might be the D (6 bases). This CDR3 comprises 15 residues. The V and J ends lost 6 bases and 4 bases respectively, with 16 bases between them. CDR1 LNHDA and CDR2 SQIVND come from the germline V gene (reference sequence). The CDR3: CASRPRGLVKNIQYF. CDR3 nucleotide sequence: TGTGCCAGTAGGCCCAGGGGTTTGGTAAAAAACATTCAGTACTTC.

The chain joins TRBV2 to TRBJ2-2; TRBD2 matches at 8 bases. After removal of 3 bases from V and 0 bases from J, the junction contained 3 bases not matched to a gene. Germline V gene lookup returns CDR1 SNHLY and CDR2 FYNNEI. The CDR3 spans 16 residues. CDR3 sequence (DNA): TGTGCCAGCAGTGATGGCGGGAGGTCGAACACCGGGGAGCTGTTTTTT. Its protein is CASSDGGRSNTGELFF.

The rearrangement links TRBV12-3 or TRBV12-4 to TRBJ2-2; D is unclear. Trimming left V 7 bases short and J 8 bases short, with 11 bases between. This CDR3 is 12 amino acids long. CDR3 residues: CASNPMGGELFF. The CDR3 bases are TGTGCCAGCAACCCCATGGGAGGGGAGCTGTTTTTT.

The chain has TRBV27 and TRBJ2-5; D is unresolved. Germline V gene lookup returns CDR1 MNHEY and CDR2 SMNVEV (reference sequence). Trimming took 6 bases from V and 6 from J, leaving 17 bases between them. The CDR3 sequence is 14 residues long. DNA for the CDR3: TGTGCCAGCAGGCCGGGCCGCGCTCCGCAGACCCAGTACTTC. It codes for CASRPGRAPQTQYF.

In its sample, this clone was seen a few times. The chain couples TRBV7-9 to TRBJ2-1; D unclear. The CDR3 has 15 amino acids. V lost 5 bases, J lost 8 bases, and 19 bases lay in between. Per germline, CDR1 SEHNR and CDR2 FQNEAQ (reference sequence). CDR3 region: CASSQRNSFADEQFF. The CDR3 bases are TGTGCCAGCAGCCAAAGGAACTCTTTTGCCGATGAGCAGTTCTTC. Full variable domain (missing parts from reference TRBV7-9 and TRBJ2-1): DTGVSQNPRHKITKRGQNVTFRCDPISEHNRLYWYRQTLGQGPEFLTYFQNEAQLEKSRLLSDRFSAERPKGSFSTLEIQRTEQGDSAMYLCASSQRNSFADEQFFGPGTRLTVL.